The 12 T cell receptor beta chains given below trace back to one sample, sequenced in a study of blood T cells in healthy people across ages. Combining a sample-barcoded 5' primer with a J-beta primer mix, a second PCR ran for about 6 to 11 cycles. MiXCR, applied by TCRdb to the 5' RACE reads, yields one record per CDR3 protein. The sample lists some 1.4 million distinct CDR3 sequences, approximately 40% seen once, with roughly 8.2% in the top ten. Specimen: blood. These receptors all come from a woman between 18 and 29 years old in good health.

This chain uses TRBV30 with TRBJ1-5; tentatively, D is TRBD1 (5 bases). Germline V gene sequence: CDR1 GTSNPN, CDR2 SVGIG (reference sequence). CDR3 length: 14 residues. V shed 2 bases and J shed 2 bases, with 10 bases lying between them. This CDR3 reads CAWSRAGRNQPQHF. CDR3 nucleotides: TGTGCCTGGAGTCGGGCAGGGCGCAATCAGCCCCAGCATTTT.

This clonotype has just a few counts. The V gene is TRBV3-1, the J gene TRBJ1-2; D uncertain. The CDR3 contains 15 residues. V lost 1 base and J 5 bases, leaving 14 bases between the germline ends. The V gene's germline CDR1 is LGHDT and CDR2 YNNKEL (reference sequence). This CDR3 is CASSQGTTEPYGYTF. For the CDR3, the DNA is TGTGCCAGCAGCCAAGGTACAACGGAACCTTATGGCTACACCTTC.

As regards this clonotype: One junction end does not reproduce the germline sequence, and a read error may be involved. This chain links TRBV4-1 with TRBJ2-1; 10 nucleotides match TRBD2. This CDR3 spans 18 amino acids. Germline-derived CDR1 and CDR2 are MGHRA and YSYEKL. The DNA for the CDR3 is TGCGCCAGCAGTCAAGAAGCCAGCGGGGGGGCATACGCCAATGAGCAGTTCTTC. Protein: CASSQEASGGAYANEQFF.

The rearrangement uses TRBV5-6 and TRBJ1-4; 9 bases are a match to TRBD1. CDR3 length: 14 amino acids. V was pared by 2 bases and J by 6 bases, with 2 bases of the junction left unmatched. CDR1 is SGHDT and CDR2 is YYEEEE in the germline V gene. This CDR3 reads CASSFWTGDEKLFF. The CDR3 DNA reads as TGTGCCAGCAGCTTCTGGACAGGGGATGAAAAACTGTTTTTT.

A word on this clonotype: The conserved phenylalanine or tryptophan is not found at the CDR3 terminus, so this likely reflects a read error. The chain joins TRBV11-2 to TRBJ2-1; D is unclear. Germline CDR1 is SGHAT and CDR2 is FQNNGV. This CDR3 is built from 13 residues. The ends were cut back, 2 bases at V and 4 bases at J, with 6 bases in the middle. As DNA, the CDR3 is TGTGCCAGCAGCTTACCACCTTACAATGAGCAGTTCTCC. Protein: CASSLPPYNEQFS.

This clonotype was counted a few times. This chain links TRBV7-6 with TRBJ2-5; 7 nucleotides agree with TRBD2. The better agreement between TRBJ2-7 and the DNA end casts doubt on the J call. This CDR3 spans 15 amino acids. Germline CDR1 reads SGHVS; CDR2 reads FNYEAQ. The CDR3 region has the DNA TGTGCCAGCAGCTTAGCTAGCGGGTGGAATTACGAGCAGTACTTC. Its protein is CASSLASGWNYEQYF.

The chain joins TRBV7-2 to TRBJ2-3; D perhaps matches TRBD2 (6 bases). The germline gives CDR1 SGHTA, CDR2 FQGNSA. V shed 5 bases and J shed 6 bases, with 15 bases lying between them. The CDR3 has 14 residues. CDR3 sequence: CASSRGLAPDTQYF. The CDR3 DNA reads TGTGCCAGCAGCCGGGGTCTAGCGCCCGATACGCAGTATTTT.

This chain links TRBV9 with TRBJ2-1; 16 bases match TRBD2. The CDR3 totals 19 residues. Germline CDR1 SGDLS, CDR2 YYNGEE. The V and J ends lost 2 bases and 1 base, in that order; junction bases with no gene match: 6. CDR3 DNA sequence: TGTGCCAGCAGCGTGGGACTAGCGGGAGGGAGGGGATCCTACAATGAGCAGTTCTTC. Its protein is CASSVGLAGGRGSYNEQFF.

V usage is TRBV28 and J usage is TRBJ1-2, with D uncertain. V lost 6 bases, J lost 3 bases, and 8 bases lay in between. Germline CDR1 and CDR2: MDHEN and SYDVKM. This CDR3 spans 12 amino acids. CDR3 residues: CASSGAYYGYTF. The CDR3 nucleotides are TGTGCCAGCAGCGGAGCCTACTATGGCTACACCTTC.

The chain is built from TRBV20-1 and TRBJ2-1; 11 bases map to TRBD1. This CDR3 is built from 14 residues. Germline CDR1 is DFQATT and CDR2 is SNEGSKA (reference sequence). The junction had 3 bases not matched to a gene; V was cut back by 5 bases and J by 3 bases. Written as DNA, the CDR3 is TGCAGTGCTGGGGGGACAGGGGGCTACAATGAGCAGTTCTTC. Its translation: CSAGGTGGYNEQFF.

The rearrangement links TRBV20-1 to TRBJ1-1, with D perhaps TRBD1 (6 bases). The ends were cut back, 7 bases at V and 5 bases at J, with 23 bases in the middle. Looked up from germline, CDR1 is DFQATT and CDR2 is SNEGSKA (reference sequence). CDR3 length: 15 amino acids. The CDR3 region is CSGLRGGVGRTEAFF. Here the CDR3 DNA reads TGCAGTGGTTTGAGGGGGGGCGTAGGGAGGACTGAAGCTTTCTTT.

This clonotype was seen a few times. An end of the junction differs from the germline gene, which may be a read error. CDR3 sequence: CSGESWGEQYF. The CDR3 nucleotides read TGCAGCGGTGAAAGCTGGGGCGAGCAGTACTTC. J is TRBJ2-7 and V is TRBV29-1; D unresolved. This CDR3 is 11 amino acids long. Germline CDR1 reads SQVTM; CDR2 reads ANQGSEA.